These T cell receptor beta chains were read from a single sample in a study of response to subunit inactivated influenza vaccine. TCRdb itself ran the RT-PCR reads through MiXCR, one entry per CDR3 protein. The sample shows 150,000 to 200,000 distinct CDR3 sequences, approximately 12% of them seen only once. The same sample was also used in a study of T cells expressing NK-cell markers.

This sample comprised CD8+ T cells sorted from PBMCs, obtained 11 to 12 days after vaccination. These receptors came from a man in his fifties who received an inactivated influenza vaccine. Both conserved end residues are part of each CDR3.

TRBV2	15	TRBJ2-3	CASRRDYTASDTQYF
TRBV6-2/TRBV6-3	13	TRBJ2-5	CASSYSQGRTQYF
TRBV4-3	16	TRBJ2-2	CASSQQDRVGTGELFF
TRBV5-6	15	TRBJ2-7	CASSWGLGQDYEQYF
TRBV28	16	TRBJ2-3	CASSFPARGGGDTQYF
TRBV27	15	TRBJ2-7	CASSPLGPGTTEQYF
TRBV29-1	13	TRBJ2-3	CSVEGVLREEEYF
TRBV14	12	TRBJ2-7	CASSSLRDEQYF
TRBV12-3/TRBV12-4	12	TRBJ2-7	CASSGTGREQYF
TRBV20-1	15	TRBJ2-1	CSARPGLADYNEQFF
TRBV6-2/TRBV6-3	20	TRBJ2-1	CASSYDFGLADPRTYNEQFF
TRBV4-1	17	TRBJ2-7	CASSQDARDGSSYEQYF
TRBV4-3	16	TRBJ2-7	CASSQGIIDSPYEQYF
TRBV4-1	14	TRBJ2-2	CASSQTQGTGELFF
TRBV7-8	14	TRBJ1-2	CASTGGGRNYGYTF
TRBV11-2	15	TRBJ2-1	CASSLGLAGSNEQFF
TRBV6-1	16	TRBJ2-1	CASSPTAGDVDNEQFF
TRBV6-5	13	TRBJ2-2	CASSYSEPGELFF
TRBV12-3/TRBV12-4	14	TRBJ1-6	CASSFLQGNSPLHF
TRBV28	17	TRBJ2-2	CASNSWWAPAGTGELFF
TRBV28	15	TRBJ1-1	CASSPLTSTNTEAFF
TRBV20-1	10	TRBJ2-1	CSAKTNEQFF
TRBV7-9	14	TRBJ2-7	CASSLRDRVDEQYF
TRBV10-3	14	TRBJ1-1	CAIRSGPDNTEAFF
TRBV3-1	16	TRBJ2-7	CASSQDRDDLHYEQYF
TRBV5-1	13	TRBJ1-3	CASSQNSGNTIYF
TRBV4-3	15	TRBJ2-7	CASSQDKVIPYEQYF
TRBV7-9	16	TRBJ2-3	CASSLGGSGDTDTQYF
TRBV7-9	13	TRBJ1-1	CASSLAITTEAFF
TRBV5-6	15	TRBJ2-3	CASSPLWADTDTQYF
TRBV25-1	13	TRBJ1-5	CASSEGSNQPQHF
TRBV14	17	TRBJ2-7	CASSQTGFGSSSYEQYF
TRBV28	16	TRBJ2-1	CASSLDFGTSLNEQFF
TRBV29-1	12	TRBJ2-7	CSVVGGIYEQYF
TRBV7-6	13	TRBJ2-3	CASSFGTSDTQYF
TRBV7-6	15	TRBJ2-3	CASSSLGGWSNTQYF
TRBV7-9	12	TRBJ1-2	CASSSGDRDDTF
TRBV12-3/TRBV12-4	15	TRBJ2-3	CASSLQGGSTDTQYF
TRBV4-2	17	TRBJ2-3	CAIGPGPSGASTDTQYF
TRBV5-6	15	TRBJ2-7	CASSRPGTGPYEQYF
TRBV10-3	17	TRBJ2-1	CAISDYTDGGLYNEQFF
TRBV27	16	TRBJ2-1	CASSLSGLPGDDEQFF
TRBV12-3/TRBV12-4	11	TRBJ1-2	CASRTGVGYTF
TRBV4-1	15	TRBJ2-2	CASSHGRELPGELFF